Presented here are 10 T cell receptor beta chains from one specimen sequenced in a study of T cells in localized non-small cell lung cancer. Profiled with immunoSEQ multiplex PCR; TCRdb holds only in-frame clones, not every one. The sample gives 45,000 to 55,000 clones, about 72% of which show up once; about a sixth is in the top ten. The material sequenced was peripheral blood, taken before any cancer treatment. These receptors originate from a man aged 40-75 years with stage I squamous cell lung carcinoma.

A few counts support this clone. The J gene is TRBJ1-6, the V gene TRBV6-1, with D unresolved. The CDR3 extends over 17 amino acids. Germline-derived CDR1 and CDR2 are MNHNS and SASEGT. V was cut by 4 bases and J by 11 bases, with 24 bases left in between. The CDR3, as DNA: TGTGCCAGCAGTGTCCGGGCCACTCAGTCGGGCACGACACCCCTCCACTTT. Translated, it gives CASSVRATQSGTTPLHF.

The chain is built from TRBV6-5 and TRBJ1-5; TRBD1 aligns across 7 bases. The germline gives CDR1 MNHEY, CDR2 SVGAGI. This CDR3 is 15 amino acids long. V trimming: 6 bases; J trimming: 5 bases; junction bases outside the gene matches: 10. The CDR3, as DNA: TGTGCCAGCAGGAAACACGGACAGGATGATCAGCCCCAGCATTTT. This sequence encodes CASRKHGQDDQPQHF.

This rearrangement joins TRBV6-1 to TRBJ2-7; D unclear. CDR3 size: 11 residues. The germline V gene has CDR1 MNHNS and CDR2 SASEGT. Deletions cut 2 bases from V and 9 bases from J, with 8 bases between. The CDR3 DNA reads as TGTGCCAGCAGTGAAAGGGCAGTGCAGTACTTC. Its protein is CASSERAVQYF.

By share, this clone counts as medium-sized. The CDR3 DNA is TGTGCCAGCAGCCCTCTGGGGAGCGGTGGAGAGACCCAGTACTTC. Translating gives CASSPLGSGGETQYF. The chain links TRBV7-9 to TRBJ2-5; the D gene is possibly TRBD2 (5 bases). The CDR3 loop spans 15 amino acids. Trimming removed 5 bases at V and 4 bases at J, with 17 bases between. Germline V CDR1 and CDR2: SEHNR, FQNEAQ (reference sequence). The entire variable domain, with the rest obtained from reference TRBV7-9 and TRBJ2-5, is as follows: DTGVSQNPRHKITKRGQNVTFRCDPISEHNRLYWYRQTLGQGPEFLTYFQNEAQLEKSRLLSDRFSAERPKGSFSTLEIQRTEQGDSAMYLCASSPLGSGGETQYFGPGTRLLVL.

The V call is TRBV28, the J call TRBJ1-1; the match to TRBD1 covers 7 bases. The CDR3 covers 15 residues. J gave up 1 base and V 4 bases, and 6 bases lay outside the gene matches. CDR1 MDHEN and CDR2 SYDVKM come from the germline V gene. This CDR3 is CASSSGGQSNTEAFF. The CDR3 DNA is TGTGCCAGCAGTTCGGGGGGACAGTCGAACACTGAAGCTTTCTTT.

This clone was seen a single time. The chain has TRBV11-2 and TRBJ1-1; 7 bases are a match to TRBD1. V lost 5 bases, J lost 1 base, and 7 bases stayed unmatched. Germline V gene data show CDR1 as SGHAT and CDR2 as FQNNGV. This CDR3 is built from 15 residues. In nucleotides, the CDR3 is TGTGCCAGCAGCACATGGACAGGATCGAACACTGAAGCTTTCTTT. It translates to CASSTWTGSNTEAFF.

This clone was detected once. The chain employs TRBV29-1 and TRBJ2-3, with no clear D. V lost 5 bases, J lost 2 bases, and 8 bases lay in between. The CDR3 runs to 12 residues. CDR1 and CDR2 (germline): SQVTM, ANQGSEA. The CDR3 here is CSVFTATDTQYF. The CDR3 nucleotides read TGCAGCGTTTTTACAGCCACAGATACGCAGTATTTT.

V and J are TRBV19 and TRBJ1-2; D remains ambiguous. With 6 bases removed from V and 2 bases from J, the gap between germline ends came to 13 bases. Germline CDR1 is LNHDA and CDR2 is SQIVND (reference sequence). CDR3 length equals 14 residues. Here the CDR3 DNA reads TGTGCCAGTAGAGACAATGGGGTGAACTATGGCTACACCTTC. It is translated as CASRDNGVNYGYTF.

The gene calls are TRBV4-3 and TRBJ2-7; no clear D. V was trimmed by 1 base and J by 6 bases, leaving 13 bases between them. Germline V CDR1 and CDR2: LGHNA, YSLEER. The CDR3 runs to 14 residues. CDR3 DNA sequence: TGCGCCAGCAGCCAAGTCCAAGGGAATGGCGAGCAGTACTTC. Amino acid sequence: CASSQVQGNGEQYF.

In its sample, this clone was seen a few times. The chain employs TRBV9 and TRBJ2-1; D gene unclear. Trimming removed 3 bases at V and 5 bases at J, with 9 bases between. Per the germline V gene, CDR1 is SGDLS and CDR2 is YYNGEE. There are 13 residues in the CDR3. Written as DNA, the CDR3 is TGTGCCAGCAGCGGGTGGGCGAACAATGAGCAGTTCTTC. This gives the protein CASSGWANNEQFF.